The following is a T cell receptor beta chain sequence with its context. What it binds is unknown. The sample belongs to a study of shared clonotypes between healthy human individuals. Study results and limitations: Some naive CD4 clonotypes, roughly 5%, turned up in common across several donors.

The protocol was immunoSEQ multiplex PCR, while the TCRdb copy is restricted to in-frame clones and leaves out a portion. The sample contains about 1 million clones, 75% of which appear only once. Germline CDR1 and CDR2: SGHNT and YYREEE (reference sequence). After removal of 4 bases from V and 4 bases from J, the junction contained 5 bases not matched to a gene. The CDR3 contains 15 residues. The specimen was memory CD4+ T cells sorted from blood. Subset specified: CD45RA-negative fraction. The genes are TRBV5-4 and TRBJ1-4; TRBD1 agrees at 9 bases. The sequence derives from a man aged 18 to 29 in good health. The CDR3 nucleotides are TGTGCCAGCAGCACCTGGACAGGGGTTAATGAAAAACTGTTTTTT. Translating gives CASSTWTGVNEKLFF. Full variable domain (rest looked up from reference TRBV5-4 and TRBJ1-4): ETGVTQSPTHLIKTRGQQVTLRCSSQSGHNTVSWYQQALGQGPQFIFQYYREEENGRGNFPPRFSGLQFPNYSSELNVNALELDDSALYLCASSTWTGVNEKLFFGSGTQLSVL.